This TCR beta chain was sequenced for a study of technical replicates of blood from a few donors. With 5 bases clipped from V and 9 bases from J, the junction kept 13 bases outside the gene matches. Germline V gene lookup returns CDR1 LNHDA and CDR2 SQIVND (reference sequence). The CDR3 runs 15 residues. Measured with immunoSEQ multiplex PCR; TCRdb has only the in-frame clones, and not every one. The sample includes about 48,000 clones, approximately 90% seen only once; the top ten take around 4.2%. Sequenced input: PBMCs. The chain is built from TRBV19 and TRBJ2-7; TRBD2 matches at 10 bases. The TCR originated in a human donor in good health. Some clones in this sample may be carry-over from other donors' samples. CDR3 sequence (DNA): TGTGCCAGTAGTGACCAAGCGGGGGGGGATCTTCGGCAGTACTTC. Translation gives CASSDQAGGDLRQYF.